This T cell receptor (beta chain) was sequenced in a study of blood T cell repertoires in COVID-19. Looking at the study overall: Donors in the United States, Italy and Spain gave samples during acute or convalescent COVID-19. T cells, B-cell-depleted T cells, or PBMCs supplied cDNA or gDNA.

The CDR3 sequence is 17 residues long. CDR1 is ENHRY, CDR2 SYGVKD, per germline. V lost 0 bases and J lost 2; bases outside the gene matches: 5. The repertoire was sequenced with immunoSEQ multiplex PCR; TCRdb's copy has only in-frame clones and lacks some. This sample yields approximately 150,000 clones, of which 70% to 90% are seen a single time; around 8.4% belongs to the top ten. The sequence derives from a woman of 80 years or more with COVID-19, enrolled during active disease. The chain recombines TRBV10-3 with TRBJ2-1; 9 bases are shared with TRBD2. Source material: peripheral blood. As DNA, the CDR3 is TGTGCCATCAGTGAGTCGGGGGCGGGAGGGCCCTACAATGAGCAGTTCTTC. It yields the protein CAISESGAGGPYNEQFF.